A selection of T cell receptor beta chains follows, all from one sample in a study of OX40 agonist ivuxolimab in advanced cancers. The method was immunoSEQ multiplex PCR; TCRdb's version includes in-frame clones alone and lacks a portion of them. The top ten clones hold roughly 9.4% of a sample with under 95,000 clones, roughly nine tenths of them seen once. The sequencing used CD4+ or CD8+ T cells sorted from blood, collected in a trial of the OX40 agonist ivuxolimab. Source of these receptors: an adult with an advanced solid tumor such as melanoma, head and neck, liver or kidney cancer. Each CDR3 is given with its conserved first and last residue. The order of the fields is CDR3 protein, CDR3 DNA, J gene, clone size, V gene, D gene. A D gene is named only where the DNA matches it firmly. Some rows have no size entry. The others give once, few or many, or a class for an expanded clone.

cdr3_aa: CASSKRDGIWGYTF; cdr3_nt: TGTGCCAGCAGTAAAAGGGACGGGATCTGGGGCTACACCTTC; j_call: TRBJ1-2; clone_size: -; v_call: TRBV27; d_call: -
cdr3_aa: CASSLKQDYEQYF; cdr3_nt: TGTGCCAGCAGCTTGAAACAGGACTACGAGCAGTACTTC; j_call: TRBJ2-7; clone_size: -; v_call: TRBV5-4; d_call: -
cdr3_aa: CASSQESDFSDEQYF; cdr3_nt: TGCGCCAGCAGCCAAGAAAGCGATTTCAGCGACGAGCAGTACTTC; j_call: TRBJ2-7; clone_size: -; v_call: TRBV4-1; d_call: -
cdr3_aa: CAWSAAGYGYTF; cdr3_nt: TGTGCCTGGTCGGCCGCCGGCTATGGCTACACCTTC; j_call: TRBJ1-2; clone_size: -; v_call: TRBV30; d_call: -
cdr3_aa: CASSDSKDTDTGELFF; cdr3_nt: TGTGCCAGCAGTGACTCGAAGGACACCGACACCGGGGAGCTGTTTTTT; j_call: TRBJ2-2; clone_size: -; v_call: TRBV6-4; d_call: -
cdr3_aa: CASSIRPNYEQYF; cdr3_nt: TGTGCCAGTAGCATAAGACCAAACTACGAGCAGTACTTC; j_call: TRBJ2-7; clone_size: -; v_call: TRBV19; d_call: -
cdr3_aa: CASSLGSFNEKLFF; cdr3_nt: TGTGCCAGCAGCTTGGGGAGCTTTAATGAAAAACTGTTTTTT; j_call: TRBJ1-4; clone_size: -; v_call: TRBV11-3; d_call: -
cdr3_aa: CASSLLRFEQYF; cdr3_nt: TGTGCCAGCAGTTTACTCAGGTTCGAGCAGTACTTC; j_call: TRBJ2-7; clone_size: -; v_call: TRBV28; d_call: -
cdr3_aa: CASGLAGSYNEQFF; cdr3_nt: TGTGCCAGTGGCTTAGCGGGCTCCTACAATGAGCAGTTCTTC; j_call: TRBJ2-1; clone_size: -; v_call: TRBV27; d_call: TRBD2
cdr3_aa: CASSVGETGQYF; cdr3_nt: TGTGCCAGCAGCGTGGGGGAGACGGGGCAGTACTTC; j_call: TRBJ2-7; clone_size: medium-sized; v_call: TRBV7-9; d_call: -
cdr3_aa: CASSLTGGETQYF; cdr3_nt: TGTGCCAGCAGCTTAACGGGGGGAGAGACCCAGTACTTC; j_call: TRBJ2-5; clone_size: -; v_call: TRBV7-3; d_call: -
cdr3_aa: CASSLSGTYNEQFF; cdr3_nt: TGTGCCAGCAGCTTAAGCGGGACTTACAATGAGCAGTTCTTC; j_call: TRBJ2-1; clone_size: -; v_call: TRBV7-3; d_call: -
cdr3_aa: CASSLAGGSLRGYTF; cdr3_nt: TGCGCCAGCAGCTTGGCCGGGGGGTCGCTGCGAGGCTACACCTTC; j_call: TRBJ1-2; clone_size: -; v_call: TRBV5-1; d_call: -
cdr3_aa: CASSSGTPKGGYTF; cdr3_nt: TGTGCCAGCAGTTCCGGGACACCGAAGGGCGGCTACACCTTC; j_call: TRBJ1-2; clone_size: -; v_call: TRBV27; d_call: -
cdr3_aa: CASSQVGVDLSSYEQYF; cdr3_nt: TGCGCCAGCAGCCAAGTAGGTGTAGACCTTAGCTCCTACGAGCAGTACTTC; j_call: TRBJ2-7; clone_size: -; v_call: TRBV4-1; d_call: -
cdr3_aa: CASSPTQREGSYNEQFF; cdr3_nt: TGTGCCAGCTCACCAACCCAGCGGGAGGGTTCCTACAATGAGCAGTTCTTC; j_call: TRBJ2-1; clone_size: -; v_call: TRBV18; d_call: TRBD2
cdr3_aa: CASSYSDRLYEQYF; cdr3_nt: TGTGCCAGCAGTTACTCGGACAGACTTTACGAGCAGTACTTC; j_call: TRBJ2-7; clone_size: -; v_call: TRBV6-5; d_call: -
cdr3_aa: CASGDHFPDEQYF; cdr3_nt: TGTGCCAGCGGGGACCATTTCCCTGACGAGCAGTACTTC; j_call: TRBJ2-7; clone_size: -; v_call: TRBV6-1; d_call: -
cdr3_aa: CASSPGTDEQYF; cdr3_nt: TGTGCCAGCAGCCCCGGGACTGACGAGCAGTACTTC; j_call: TRBJ2-7; clone_size: -; v_call: TRBV7-9; d_call: -
cdr3_aa: CASSLRGAGGAENQPQHF; cdr3_nt: TGTGCCAGCAGTTTGCGGGGGGCAGGGGGAGCAGAGAATCAGCCCCAGCATTTT; j_call: TRBJ1-5; clone_size: few; v_call: TRBV28; d_call: TRBD1
cdr3_aa: CASSERYSSDYSNQPQHF; cdr3_nt: TGTGCCAGCAGTGAAAGGTATTCATCGGATTATAGCAATCAGCCCCAGCATTTT; j_call: TRBJ1-5; clone_size: -; v_call: TRBV2; d_call: -
cdr3_aa: CASSYSGPNNQPQHF; cdr3_nt: TGTGCCAGCAGTTACTCGGGTCCGAACAATCAGCCCCAGCATTTT; j_call: TRBJ1-5; clone_size: -; v_call: TRBV6-5; d_call: -
cdr3_aa: CAISDHRELIETQYF; cdr3_nt: TGTGCCATCAGTGACCATCGGGAACTAATAGAGACCCAGTACTTC; j_call: TRBJ2-5; clone_size: once; v_call: TRBV10-3; d_call: -
cdr3_aa: CASSSYTGLGANVLTF; cdr3_nt: TGTGCCAGCAGTTCCTATACAGGGCTTGGGGCCAACGTCCTGACTTTC; j_call: TRBJ2-6; clone_size: -; v_call: TRBV27; d_call: -
cdr3_aa: CASSYKDVSYEQYF; cdr3_nt: TGTGCCAGTAGTTATAAGGACGTCTCCTACGAGCAGTACTTC; j_call: TRBJ2-7; clone_size: -; v_call: TRBV19; d_call: -
cdr3_aa: CASGLGGSTDTQYF; cdr3_nt: TGTGCTAGTGGTTTGGGGGGTAGCACAGATACGCAGTATTTT; j_call: TRBJ2-3; clone_size: -; v_call: TRBV12-5; d_call: -
cdr3_aa: CASSLRYFTDTQYF; cdr3_nt: TGTGCCAGCAGTTTGAGATATTTCACAGATACGCAGTATTTT; j_call: TRBJ2-3; clone_size: -; v_call: TRBV11-3; d_call: -
cdr3_aa: CASRSPTDTQYF; cdr3_nt: TGTGCCAGCAGGAGTCCCACAGATACGCAGTATTTT; j_call: TRBJ2-3; clone_size: -; v_call: TRBV27; d_call: -
cdr3_aa: CASSQGANNEQFF; cdr3_nt: TGTGCCAGCAGCCAGGGGGCCAACAATGAGCAGTTCTTC; j_call: TRBJ2-1; clone_size: -; v_call: TRBV16; d_call: -
cdr3_aa: CASSKGQGMGQPQHF; cdr3_nt: TGTGCCAGCAGCAAAGGACAGGGTATGGGTCAGCCCCAGCATTTT; j_call: TRBJ1-5; clone_size: -; v_call: TRBV6-5; d_call: TRBD1